Listed below are T cell receptor beta chains from one sample, sequenced in a study of early T cells in non-severe SARS-CoV-2 infection. MiXCR was run by TCRdb on the 5' RACE reads, yielding one entry per CDR3 protein. This sample has tens of thousands of distinct CDR3 sequences, with more than 12% found just once. The sample in question was whole blood, obtained at baseline. These TCRs come from an adult who was a healthcare worker with PCR-confirmed SARS-CoV-2 infection or an uninfected control (not recorded which). Both conserved end residues are trimmed from each CDR3.

>TRBV20-1
SATGSAGQETQY
>TRBV5-1
ASSSEVVHTQY
>TRBV2
ASKREQANYGYT
>TRBV5-1
ASSFGGSGTTTYEQY
>TRBV20-1
SPRHGRRMNTEAF
>TRBV6-1
ASRVRARDEQY
>TRBV28
ASSLTEGGTDTQY
>TRBV9
ASSVDPNTGELF
>TRBV18
ASSLRDPRTGELF
>TRBV11-2
ASSPEGGSDTQY
>TRBV12-3/TRBV12-4
ASSPGSGNSPLH
>TRBV5-5
ASSLVAGEYGYT
>TRBV7-9
ASSLARASGSPDTQY
>TRBV10-2
ASGAASGSYEQY
>TRBV29-1
SSEIQETQY
>TRBV20-1
SARGVQGGSTDTQY
>TRBV20-1
SATTLSGTSTDTQY
>TRBV29-1
SVEPRDRGKYNEQF
>TRBV2
ASSEGGTGRNYGYT
>TRBV7-2
ASSSLLQGWIMNTEAF
>TRBV5-1
ASSLLGAVQETQY
>TRBV12-3/TRBV12-4
ASSSGLTGELF
>TRBV29-1
SVGQGWGMNTEAF
>TRBV6-1
ASIRRSGYNEQF
>TRBV4-1
ASSQALYTDTQY
>TRBV18
ASSSQSRETQY
>TRBV6-6
ASSGSGRYISYEQY
>TRBV12-3/TRBV12-4
ASSLWDTEAF
>TRBV20-1
SARDPPTSYEQY
>TRBV3-1
ASSQEQGRGSYNEQF
>TRBV7-6
ASSLRDRVNTGELF
>TRBV10-3
AISDQGKVSGNTIY
>TRBV16
ASSQMIANEQF
>TRBV6-5
ASSGTGGSPLH
>TRBV7-9
ASSLALIFGTSGSVEQF
>TRBV6-5
ATRDRGSPLH
>TRBV20-1
SATASTGSSTDTQY
>TRBV9
ASSPMEGPNEQY
>TRBV9
ASSVGDSSSSYNEQF
>TRBV29-1
SVAGLAGAEQF
>TRBV5-1
ASSAPGNSYEQY
>TRBV20-1
SARDFAGWGDTQY
>TRBV9
ASSAGQLNEKLF
>TRBV3-1
ASSRGGVQPQH
>TRBV12-3/TRBV12-4
ASSFSGFSYNEQF
>TRBV28
ASRAGGGRTQY
>TRBV28
ASSLGLTNYGYT
>TRBV27
ASSTTAVIPEAF
>TRBV15
ATSRGGDYEQY
>TRBV6-5
ASSYLGDSGYT
>TRBV28
ASSFSPRRWGLSYNEQF
>TRBV7-9
ASSLNNQETQY
>TRBV2
ASSDWRGATDTQY
>TRBV2
ASSGQYEQY
>TRBV18
ASSPGYNEQF
>TRBV5-1
ASTATGFTEAF
>TRBV6-6
ASSTGLGYT
>TRBV2
ASSAAGHQPQH
>TRBV2
ASSAWQRGGLDTQY